Below are 21 T cell receptor beta chains sequenced from a single sample in a study of T cells in Graves' hyperthyroidism and ophthalmopathy. Amplification targeted TCR beta CDR3 regions from RNA transcripts. In the first-round RT-PCR of the TCR CDR3, the HTBI primer set was used. From the multiplex PCR reads, TCRdb called clonotypes with MiXCR, one entry per CDR3 protein. The table has fewer than 650,000 distinct CDR3 sequences, about 14% seen once. Sample: blood. The source is a middle-aged woman with Graves' ophthalmopathy.

This clonotype was recorded at least ten times. The chain links TRBV28 to TRBJ2-7, with 9 bases identical to TRBD2. J gave up 6 bases and V 3 bases, and 12 bases lay outside the gene matches. CDR3 length equals 16 residues. From germline, CDR1 is MDHEN and CDR2 SYDVKM. CDR3 nucleotides: TGTGCCAGCAGTTTCCAAGGCGGGGGGGGAGTGTTCGAGCAGTACTTC. It yields the protein CASSFQGGGGVFEQYF. The full variable domain, with the rest looked up from reference TRBV28 and TRBJ2-7, is DVKVTQSSRYLVKRTGEKVFLECVQDMDHENMFWYRQDPGLGLRLIYFSYDVKMKEKGDIPEGYSVSREKKERFSLILESASTNQTSMYLCASSFQGGGGVFEQYFGPGTRLTVT.

This clonotype was detected ten times or more. The chain combines TRBV27 with TRBJ1-2; D possibly corresponds to TRBD1 (5 bases). Trimming shortened V by 5 bases and J by 8 bases, and 18 bases separated the two germline ends. Germline CDR1 and CDR2: MNHEY and SMNVEV (reference sequence). There are 14 residues in the CDR3. The CDR3 is CASSPAGFRYGYTF. CDR3 DNA: TGTGCCAGCAGTCCGGCAGGGTTTAGGTACGGCTACACCTTC.

This clonotype was seen at least ten times. This chain links TRBV27 with TRBJ2-7, with D perhaps TRBD1 or TRBD2 (5 bases each). The V end lost 6 bases, the J end lost 0 bases, and 9 bases lay between the germline ends. This CDR3 region has 13 residues. Germline V CDR1 and CDR2: MNHEY, SMNVEV (reference sequence). CDR3 region: CASSGTPSYEQYF. DNA of the CDR3: TGTGCCAGCAGCGGGACGCCCTCCTACGAGCAGTACTTC.

This clonotype was detected ten times or more. V gene TRBV30 combines with J gene TRBJ1-5; D gene unclear. Trimming removed 2 bases at V and 3 bases at J, with 11 bases between. Germline CDR1 and CDR2: GTSNPN and SVGIG (reference sequence). This CDR3 has 14 residues. Written as DNA, the CDR3 is TGTGCCTGGAGTCCGCCCGTACTCAATCAGCCCCAGCATTTT. Its translation is CAWSPPVLNQPQHF.

This clonotype has at least ten counts. The chain joins TRBV10-3 to TRBJ2-7; perhaps D is TRBD1 or TRBD2 (5 bases each). Trimming pared 2 bases from V and 5 bases from J, leaving 10 bases between. The CDR3 contains 13 residues. Germline V gives CDR1 ENHRY, CDR2 SYGVKD. CDR3 loop: CAISELGTNEQYF. DNA of the CDR3: TGTGCCATCAGTGAGCTAGGGACCAACGAGCAGTACTTC.

This clonotype showed up many times. This chain connects TRBV6-1 to TRBJ1-1, with D possibly matching TRBD1 (5 bases). From germline, CDR1 is MNHNS and CDR2 SASEGT. This CDR3 has 14 residues. V dropped 3 bases and J dropped 5 bases, with 13 bases sitting between them. The CDR3 bases are TGTGCCAGCAGTGATTGGGGCGGGGGGACTGAAGCTTTCTTT. This translates into CASSDWGGGTEAFF.

The V call is TRBV7-8, the J call TRBJ2-7; 7 bases align to TRBD1. The CDR3 consists of 15 residues. Germline CDR1 and CDR2: SGHVS and FQNEAQ. Unmatched junction bases numbered 6, after V lost 4 bases and J lost 0 bases. The DNA for the CDR3 is TGTGCCAGCAGCTGGGGACAGCTAAGCTCCTACGAGCAGTACTTC. This gives the protein CASSWGQLSSYEQYF.

This clonotype occurred once. V and J are TRBV29-1 and TRBJ2-5; 9 positions match TRBD1. CDR1 and CDR2 from the germline V gene are SQVTM and ANQGSEA. Trimming at V came to 5 bases and at J to 1 base, leaving 8 bases not matched to a gene. This CDR3 region has 15 residues. CDR3 region: CSVSRRDRAQETQYF. CDR3 sequence (DNA): TGCAGCGTTTCTCGCCGGGACAGGGCCCAAGAGACCCAGTACTTC.

This clonotype was recorded once. This sequence joins TRBV5-1 and TRBJ2-7; D is ambiguous. Trimming left V 3 bases short and J 0 bases short, with 13 bases between. The CDR3 extends over 15 amino acids. Per germline, CDR1 SGHRS and CDR2 YFSETQ. The CDR3 here is CASSSFEAASYEQYF. CDR3 nucleotides: TGCGCCAGCAGCTCCTTTGAGGCAGCCTCCTACGAGCAGTACTTC.

This clonotype was detected many times. The genes are TRBV6-5 and TRBJ1-1, with D perhaps TRBD1 (6 bases). V dropped 0 bases and J dropped 6 bases, with 14 bases sitting between them. CDR3 length: 15 residues. Germline-derived CDR1 and CDR2 are MNHEY and SVGAGI. The CDR3 sequence is CASSYSYSGGAEAFF. The CDR3 coding sequence is TGTGCCAGCAGTTACTCTTATTCTGGGGGCGCTGAAGCTTTCTTT.

This clonotype came up many times. The chain recombines TRBV28 with TRBJ2-7; a weak D match, TRBD2 (5 bases). Germline lookup yields CDR1 MDHEN and CDR2 SYDVKM. The V end lost 4 bases, the J end lost 0 bases, and 16 bases lay between the germline ends. The CDR3 is made up of 16 amino acids. This chain's CDR3 is CASSSHEGLGSYEQYF. Here the CDR3 DNA reads TGTGCCAGCAGTTCACATGAGGGCCTTGGCTCCTACGAGCAGTACTTC.

There are many counts of this clonotype. J is TRBJ1-5 and V is TRBV10-2, with a weak D call TRBD1 (6 bases). CDR1 is WSHSY and CDR2 is SAAADI in the germline V gene. Trimming stripped 10 bases from V and 4 bases from J, with 11 bases between. The CDR3 covers 12 residues. CDR3 protein: CATGDWNQPQHF. CDR3 bases: TGCGCCACAGGGGACTGGAATCAGCCCCAGCATTTT.

This clonotype was observed at least ten times. V gene TRBV27 combines with J gene TRBJ1-1; D perhaps matches TRBD1 (6 bases). Germline loops: CDR1 MNHEY, CDR2 SMNVEV (reference sequence). This CDR3 comprises 12 residues. Trimming cost V 9 bases and J 3 bases, with 11 bases left between them. The CDR3 DNA is TGTGCCAGTTGGACAGCCTACACTGAAGCTTTCTTT. Amino acid sequence: CASWTAYTEAFF.

At least ten counts were recorded for this clonotype. The DNA for the CDR3 is TGTGCCAGCAGCTTAGGCGACAGTCACTCCTACGAGCAGTACTTC. It translates to CASSLGDSHSYEQYF. The V gene is TRBV7-9, the J gene TRBJ2-7, with D possibly being TRBD1 (5 bases). CDR1 and CDR2 (germline): SEHNR, FQNEAQ (reference sequence). V lost 1 base to trimming and J lost 0 bases, with 10 bases between them. This CDR3 is built from 15 residues.

This clonotype showed up many times. The CDR3 loop is CASTTPSGRGEETQYF. DNA of the CDR3: TGTGCCAGCACTACTCCTAGCGGGAGAGGCGAAGAGACCCAGTACTTC. The J gene is TRBJ2-5, the V gene TRBV6-2 or TRBV6-3; 10 nucleotides match TRBD2. In germline, CDR1 is MNHEY, CDR2 SVGEGT. V was clipped by 7 bases and J by 3 bases; unmatched bases: 11. The CDR3 totals 16 residues.

This clonotype appeared many times. The J gene is TRBJ2-4, the V gene TRBV20-1; the D gene is possibly TRBD1 (5 bases). Trimming removed 6 bases from V and 7 bases from J, with 13 bases in between. This CDR3 is 12 amino acids long. The germline gives CDR1 DFQATT, CDR2 SNEGSKA (reference sequence). As DNA, the CDR3 is TGCAGTGCCAGGGCCTCCGGCAACATTCAGTACTTC. It encodes CSARASGNIQYF.

This clonotype has at least ten counts. The chain couples TRBV28 to TRBJ2-5, with a weak D call TRBD1 (6 bases). Germline lookup yields CDR1 MDHEN and CDR2 SYDVKM. The CDR3 covers 16 residues. The V end lost 5 bases, the J end lost 2 bases, and 18 bases lay between the germline ends. The DNA for the CDR3 is TGTGCCAGCAGTATACAGGGTTGGAGTGGGCAAGAGACCCAGTACTTC. It translates to CASSIQGWSGQETQYF.

The table lists this clonotype with many counts. The chain employs TRBV7-9 and TRBJ2-5; D uncertain. The V gene's germline CDR1 is SEHNR and CDR2 FQNEAQ (reference sequence). Trimming stripped 0 bases from V and 2 bases from J, with 10 bases between. The CDR3 length is 15 residues. For the CDR3, the DNA is TGTGCCAGCAGCTTAGCGGCGCGGTTACAAGAGACCCAGTACTTC. Translation: CASSLAARLQETQYF. Combining the CDR3 with reference TRBV7-9 and TRBJ2-5 gives the whole variable domain DTGVSQNPRHKITKRGQNVTFRCDPISEHNRLYWYRQTLGQGPEFLTYFQNEAQLEKSRLLSDRFSAERPKGSFSTLEIQRTEQGDSAMYLCASSLAARLQETQYFGPGTRLLVL.

The genes are TRBV20-1 and TRBJ1-3, with a weak D call TRBD1 (6 bases). V was trimmed by 3 bases and J by 4 bases, leaving 13 bases between them. Looked up from germline, CDR1 is DFQATT and CDR2 is SNEGSKA (reference sequence). This CDR3 is built from 14 residues. Written as DNA, the CDR3 is TGCAGTGCTAGTCTTCCAGGGACAGGAAACACCATATATTTT. It yields the protein CSASLPGTGNTIYF.

As concerns this clonotype: An end of the junction differs from the germline gene, which may be a read error. The CDR3 region is CASSLDGPLLF. The CDR3 coding sequence is TGTGCCAGCAGCCTGGACGGCCCCCTCCTCTTC. The V and J genes are TRBV7-8 and TRBJ2-7; no clear D gene. The germline gives CDR1 SGHVS, CDR2 FQNEAQ. The CDR3 totals 11 residues.

This clonotype was observed at least ten times. The V and J genes are TRBV28 and TRBJ1-5; D unresolved. Germline CDR1 MDHEN, CDR2 SYDVKM. V was clipped by 4 bases and J by 0 bases, with 10 bases between them. The CDR3 has 15 amino acids. The CDR3 protein is CASSSLPNSNQPQHF. The CDR3 coding sequence is TGTGCCAGCAGTTCTTTACCTAATAGCAATCAGCCCCAGCATTTT.